This T cell receptor (beta chain) was captured by sequencing in a study of OX40 agonist ivuxolimab in advanced cancers. The germline V gene has CDR1 SEHNR and CDR2 FQNEAQ (reference sequence). V dropped 1 base and J dropped 0 bases, with 5 bases sitting between them. There are 14 residues in the CDR3. Some clones are missing from TCRdb's copy, which holds only in-frame ones; the method was immunoSEQ multiplex PCR. The table has approximately 6,300 clones, roughly 77% seen once. Specimen: CD4+ or CD8+ T cells sorted from blood, collected in a trial of the OX40 agonist ivuxolimab. The rearrangement joins TRBV7-9 to TRBJ2-3; D gene unclear. The TCR sequence derives from an adult with an advanced solid tumor such as melanoma, head and neck, liver or kidney cancer. The DNA of the CDR3 is TGTGCCAGCAGCTTAGGACGGAGCACAGATACGCAGTATTTT. Encoded protein: CASSLGRSTDTQYF.